The entry below describes one TCR beta chain. These data belong to a study of cytomegalovirus exposure and HLA in healthy donors. Primers included in the PCR were 60 Vbeta and 13 Jbeta primers. Sequencing used immunoSEQ multiplex PCR; TCRdb keeps in-frame clones, though not all of them. The repertoire holds 150,000 to 200,000 clones, with 75% to 85% as singletons. Trimming shortened V by 0 bases and J by 2 bases, and 9 bases separated the two germline ends. Germline-derived CDR1 and CDR2 are MNHEY and SVGAGI. This CDR3 contains 15 residues. The chain recombines TRBV6-5 with TRBJ2-3, with no clear D. Source material: PBMCs. The receptor was derived from a woman aged 45-65 years in good health and CMV-seropositive. For the CDR3, the DNA is TGTGCCAGCAGTTACTCAAGCGTTTCCACAGATACGCAGTATTTT. Translating it yields CASSYSSVSTDTQYF.